This T cell receptor beta chain originates from a study of blood T cell repertoires in COVID-19 (dated by TCRdb to between 2020 and 2021). Describing the broader study: Samples covering the acute and convalescent phases of COVID-19 were provided by collaborators in the United States, Italy and Spain. Nearly every sample came with metadata listing a de-identified subject ID, COVID-19 status, age in years and sex. Samples came from the ongoing ImmuneRACE study (first 160 participants) plus 1,254 subjects from 6 global collaborators. The material from the prospective study consisted of cDNA or gDNA derived from T cells, B-cell-depleted T cells, or PBMCs. Deeply sampled blood TCRbeta repertoires from subjects exposed to, actively infected with, or recovered from COVID-19 were included in the dataset. HLA class I and class II types, where available, came from metadata supplied by the sample provider rather than from assay-based typing. The repertoires were made available in a free public database intended to serve as a resource for research on the immune response to SARS-CoV-2.

As regards this clone: Its antigen remains undetermined. Base qualities are not recorded, but no much larger clone differs from it by a single base.

Participants in the prospective study were aged roughly 18 to 100 years, lived in about two dozen United States geographic areas, and enrolled through a virtual design. In the prospective study, cohorts were assigned on the basis of participant-reported clinical history obtained from a screening survey and a study questionnaire. In the prospective study, mobile phlebotomists collected whole blood, serum and a nasopharyngeal or oropharyngeal swab from each participant. Over a roughly 2-month period, participants in the prospective study had the option of providing additional blood draws and questionnaires. Before DNA extraction, prospective study blood samples were shipped either frozen or at room temperature. Overall study outcomes, separate from this receptor: The amount of clinical and demographic metadata varied by source and participant and was provided uncurated.

The CDR3 covers 18 residues, taking in both the cysteine and the phenylalanine. The read is trimmed to its CDR3 DNA, 54 bases read in frame from base 1. Between the V and J ends, shortened by 3 bases and 0 bases respectively, the junction contains 16 bases. Looking up the germline V gene yields CDR1 SGDLS and CDR2 YYNGEE. The immunoSEQ Assay, a bias-controlled multiplex PCR, was used to amplify TCRbeta CDR3 regions from genomic DNA. For the original study's pipeline: The number of nucleated cells in each sample was estimated by amplification of reference gene primers within the assay. To quantify the absolute abundance of each unique TCRbeta CDR3 rearrangement, sequence reads were collapsed and filtered. Productive Simpson clonality was computed per sample as the square root of Simpson's diversity index over productive rearrangements. TCRdb mirrors the immuneACCESS table, restricted to in-frame sequences. Some clones are absent from its copies; in checked studies, under half trace to an unresolved V gene, and the reason for the others is unknown. That table supplies the V and J calls and clone size; D and trimming were determined from the DNA. Counted in this sample were approximately 82,000 clones; around 89% of them appeared once. The ten largest clones represent 1.2% of the sample.

This clonotype was obtained from a woman between 50 and 59 years old with acute COVID-19. The V and J segments used are TRBV9 and TRBJ2-6, with the D gene call left open. The sample consisted of PBMCs or T cells enriched from blood (not recorded which). The CDR3 protein sequence reads: CASSGFPAESSGANVLTF. The nucleotides read TGTGCCAGCAGCGGGTTCCCCGCGGAAAGCTCTGGGGCCAACGTCCTGACTTTC.